Presented here are 6 T cell receptor beta chains from one specimen sequenced in a study of T cell repertoires in cytomegalovirus infection (dated by TCRdb to the late 2010s). Sequencing took place on an Illumina HiSeq 1500. TCRdb took the public reads, trimmed them with fastp at Q25, ran MiXCR for clone calling and kept in-frame beta chains. Rows are combined by CDR3 protein, so each entry shows the most common genes and DNA. Within this sample are just under 550,000 distinct CDR3 sequences, with more than 25% of them counted one time only. Around 13% of the sample is in the top ten clones. Input material: PBMCs. These receptors were collected from a human donor in good health (CMV status not recorded). Some clones in this sample may be carry-over from other donors' samples.

This clonotype came up many times. The chain employs TRBV7-2 and TRBJ2-5; D not resolved. The CDR3 has 11 amino acids. Trimming took 6 bases from V and 6 from J, leaving 8 bases between them. CDR1 and CDR2 from the germline V gene are SGHTA and FQGNSA. In nucleotides, the CDR3 is TGTGCCAGCAGAGAAATGCAGACCCAGTACTTC. This encodes CASREMQTQYF.

This clonotype turned up a few times. The chain couples TRBV24-1 to TRBJ2-2, with TRBD2 matching over 7 bases. The CDR3 has 15 residues. The germline CDR1 and CDR2 sequences are KGHDR and SFDVKD. V lost 8 bases and J lost 4; bases outside the gene matches: 9. The CDR3 reads CATKASGVGTGELFF. The CDR3 DNA is TGTGCCACCAAGGCTAGCGGCGTGGGCACCGGGGAGCTGTTTTTT.

The chain employs TRBV7-3 and TRBJ1-2; 7 positions agree with TRBD1. V gave up 3 bases and J gave up 3 bases; unmatched junction bases: 7. This CDR3 is 15 amino acids long. CDR1 and CDR2 from the germline V gene are SGHTA and FQGTGA. The CDR3 region has the DNA TGTGCCAGCAGCTTCCAGGGGGGGGGTGACTATGGCTACACCTTC. This encodes CASSFQGGGDYGYTF.

This clonotype was recorded at least ten times. The V and J genes are TRBV28 and TRBJ1-2, with 7 bases matching TRBD1. The germline V gene encodes CDR1 MDHEN and CDR2 SYDVKM. V was clipped by 5 bases and J by 2 bases; unmatched bases: 5. The CDR3 extends over 14 amino acids. The CDR3 DNA sequence: TGTGCCAGCAGTCTTAACAGGGGAAACTATGGCTACACCTTC. As protein: CASSLNRGNYGYTF.

This clonotype was seen a few times. The chain joins TRBV7-2 to TRBJ2-2, with D hard to call. Trimming removed 5 bases from V and 4 bases from J, with 11 bases in between. This CDR3 has 14 residues. In germline, CDR1 is SGHTA, CDR2 FQGNSA. CDR3 loop: CASSALAATGELFF. The CDR3 region has the DNA TGTGCCAGCAGCGCATTGGCGGCCACCGGGGAGCTGTTTTTT. The whole variable domain, remainder taken from reference TRBV7-2 and TRBJ2-2, is GAGVSQSPSNKVTEKGKDVELRCDPISGHTALYWYRQSLGQGLEFLIYFQGNSAPDKSGLPSDRFSAERTGGSVSTLTIQRTQQEDSAVYLCASSALAATGELFFGEGSRLTVL.

The chain uses TRBV19 and TRBJ1-5, with unresolved D. The CDR3 contains 15 residues. Germline assignment: CDR1 LNHDA and CDR2 SQIVND (reference sequence). Deletions cut 0 bases from V and 0 bases from J, with 6 bases between. CDR3 sequence reads: CASSIDRVSNQPQHF. In DNA, the CDR3 is TGTGCCAGTAGTATAGACCGGGTTAGCAATCAGCCCCAGCATTTT.